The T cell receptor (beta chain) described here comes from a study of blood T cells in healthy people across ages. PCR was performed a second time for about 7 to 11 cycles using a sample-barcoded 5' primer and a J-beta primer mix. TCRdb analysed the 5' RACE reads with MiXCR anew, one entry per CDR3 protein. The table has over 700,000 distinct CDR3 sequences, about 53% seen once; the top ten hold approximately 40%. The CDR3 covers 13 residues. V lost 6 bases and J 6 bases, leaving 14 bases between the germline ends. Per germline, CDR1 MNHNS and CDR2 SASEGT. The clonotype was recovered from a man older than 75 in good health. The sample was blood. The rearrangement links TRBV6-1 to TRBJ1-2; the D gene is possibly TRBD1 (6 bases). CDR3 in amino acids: CASRAGQWDGYTF. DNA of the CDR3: TGTGCCAGCAGAGCTGGACAGTGGGATGGCTACACCTTC.